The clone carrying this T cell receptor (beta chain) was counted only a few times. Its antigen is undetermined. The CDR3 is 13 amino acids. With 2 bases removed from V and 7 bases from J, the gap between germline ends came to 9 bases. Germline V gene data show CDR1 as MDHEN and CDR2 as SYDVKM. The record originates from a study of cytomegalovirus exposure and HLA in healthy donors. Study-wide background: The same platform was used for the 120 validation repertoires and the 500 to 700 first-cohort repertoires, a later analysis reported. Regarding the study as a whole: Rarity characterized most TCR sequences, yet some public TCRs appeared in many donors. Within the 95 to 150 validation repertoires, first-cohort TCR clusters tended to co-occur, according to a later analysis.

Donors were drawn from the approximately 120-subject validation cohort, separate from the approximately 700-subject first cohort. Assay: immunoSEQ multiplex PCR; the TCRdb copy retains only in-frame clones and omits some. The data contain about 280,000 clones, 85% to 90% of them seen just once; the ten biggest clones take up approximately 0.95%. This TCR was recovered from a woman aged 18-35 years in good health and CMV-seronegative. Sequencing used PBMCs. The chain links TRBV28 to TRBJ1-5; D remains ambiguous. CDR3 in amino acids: CASSLNAGQPQHF. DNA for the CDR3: TGTGCCAGCAGTTTAAATGCAGGCCAGCCCCAGCATTTT.